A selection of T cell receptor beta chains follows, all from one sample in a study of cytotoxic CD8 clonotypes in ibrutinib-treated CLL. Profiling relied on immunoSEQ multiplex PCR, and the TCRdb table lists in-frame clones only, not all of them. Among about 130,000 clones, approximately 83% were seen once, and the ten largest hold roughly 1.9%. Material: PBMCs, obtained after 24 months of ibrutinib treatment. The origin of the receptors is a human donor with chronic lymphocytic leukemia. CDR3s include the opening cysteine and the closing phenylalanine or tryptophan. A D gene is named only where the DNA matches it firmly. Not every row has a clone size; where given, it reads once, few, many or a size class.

CDR3aa: CASMAPPGGEQYF
CDR3nt: TGTGCCAGTATGGCCCCCCCCGGGGGCGAGCAGTACTTC
d_gene: NA
j_gene: TRBJ2-7
len: 13
abundance: NA
v_gene: TRBV19

CDR3aa: CASSLSTVGNIIYF
CDR3nt: TGTGCCAGCAGCTTAAGTACTGTCGGAAACATCATATATTTT
d_gene: NA
j_gene: TRBJ1-3
len: 14
abundance: NA
v_gene: TRBV7-2

CDR3aa: CASSLQPGLINEKLFF
CDR3nt: TGCGCCAGCAGCCTACAGCCGGGACTTATTAATGAAAAACTGTTTTTT
d_gene: NA
j_gene: TRBJ1-4
len: 16
abundance: few
v_gene: TRBV4-3

CDR3aa: CARRDSGPMSSTDTQYF
CDR3nt: TGTGCCAGAAGGGACAGCGGCCCCATGTCTAGCACAGATACGCAGTATTTT
d_gene: TRBD1
j_gene: TRBJ2-3
len: 17
abundance: NA
v_gene: TRBV19

CDR3aa: CASSFSGTGSSPLHF
CDR3nt: TGTGCCAGCAGCTTTTCCGGGACAGGGTCTTCACCCCTCCACTTT
d_gene: TRBD1
j_gene: TRBJ1-6
len: 15
abundance: NA
v_gene: TRBV28

CDR3aa: CASTQTGRNQPQHF
CDR3nt: TGTGCCAGCACCCAGACAGGCCGCAATCAGCCCCAGCATTTT
d_gene: NA
j_gene: TRBJ1-5
len: 14
abundance: NA
v_gene: TRBV6-1

CDR3aa: CASSDPSGNTIYF
CDR3nt: TGCGCCAGCTCAGACCCCTCTGGAAACACCATATATTTT
d_gene: NA
j_gene: TRBJ1-3
len: 13
abundance: NA
v_gene: TRBV5-1

CDR3aa: CASSYLRGGSYEQYF
CDR3nt: TGTGCCAGCAGTTACTTGCGGGGGGGCTCCTACGAGCAGTACTTC
d_gene: TRBD2
j_gene: TRBJ2-7
len: 15
abundance: NA
v_gene: TRBV6-5

CDR3aa: CASSHKNTGELFF
CDR3nt: TGTGCCAGCAGCCACAAGAACACCGGGGAGCTGTTTTTT
d_gene: NA
j_gene: TRBJ2-2
len: 13
abundance: few
v_gene: TRBV7-9

CDR3aa: CSVRLDRGQYF
CDR3nt: TGCAGCGTCAGGTTAGACAGGGGCCAGTACTTC
d_gene: TRBD1
j_gene: TRBJ2-5
len: 11
abundance: once
v_gene: TRBV29-1